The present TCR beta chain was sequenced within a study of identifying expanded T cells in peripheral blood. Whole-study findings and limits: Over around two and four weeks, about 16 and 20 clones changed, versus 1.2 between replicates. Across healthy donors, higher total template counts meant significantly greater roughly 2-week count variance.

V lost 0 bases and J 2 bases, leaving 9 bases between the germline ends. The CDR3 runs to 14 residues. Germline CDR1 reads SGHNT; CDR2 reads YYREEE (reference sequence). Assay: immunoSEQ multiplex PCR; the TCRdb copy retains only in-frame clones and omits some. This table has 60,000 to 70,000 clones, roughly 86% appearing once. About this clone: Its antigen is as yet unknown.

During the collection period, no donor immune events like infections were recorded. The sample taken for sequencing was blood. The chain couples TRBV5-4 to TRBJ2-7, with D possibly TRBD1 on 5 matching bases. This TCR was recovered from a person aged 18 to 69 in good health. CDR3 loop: CASSLGQGPYEQYF. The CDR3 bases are TGTGCCAGCAGCTTGGGTCAGGGTCCCTACGAGCAGTACTTC.